A selection of T cell receptor beta chains follows, all from one sample in a study of shared clonotypes between healthy human individuals. Method: immunoSEQ multiplex PCR; TCRdb's copy keeps in-frame clones and lacks some. The repertoire holds approximately 2.5 million clones, with 90% to 95% as singletons. Specimen: naive CD4+ T cells sorted from blood. Receptor source: a man between 18 and 29 years old in good health. Each CDR3 is given with its conserved first and last residue. For some rows the clone size is stated as once, few or many, or as a class when expanded; others skip it.

clone size	V gene	J gene	CDR3 protein
NA	TRBV30	TRBJ2-7	CAWMGGVATEQYF
once	TRBV6-5	TRBJ2-3	CASSGAGTSTDTQYF
NA	TRBV5-6	TRBJ2-2	CASSLARERTYTGELFF
NA	TRBV5-7	TRBJ2-3	CASSPRTSGSSTDTQYF
NA	TRBV7-6	TRBJ2-7	CASSLEGRNYEQYF
NA	TRBV6-1	TRBJ2-7	CASSRTPNYEQYF
once	TRBV7-3	TRBJ2-2	CASSFPAGGTGELFF
NA	TRBV5-4	TRBJ1-1	CASSTQGAGAGTEAFF
NA	TRBV7-6	TRBJ2-5	CASSSSGTQYF
NA	TRBV11-3	TRBJ2-2	CASTRGGNGELFF
NA	TRBV5-1	TRBJ2-5	CASSLSNDETQYF
NA	TRBV5-4	TRBJ1-1	CASSLDAGDLPAFF
NA	TRBV11-2	TRBJ2-2	CASSDNRGKNTGELFF
NA	TRBV18	TRBJ2-7	CASSPNRGELGEQYF
NA	TRBV5-1	TRBJ2-3	CASSLNSGNTDTQYF
NA	TRBV9	TRBJ2-7	CASSGRREHSYEQYF
NA	TRBV6-6	TRBJ2-1	CASKRLAMNEQFF
NA	TRBV7-8	TRBJ2-5	CASSLAVERGRQETQYF
NA	TRBV28	TRBJ1-2	CASRGTNDNYGYTF
NA	TRBV10-1	TRBJ2-6	CASSPGGTVSSGANVLTF
NA	TRBV7-9	TRBJ1-2	CASSPDFAARGYTF
NA	TRBV7-8	TRBJ1-5	CASSLANRGNQPQHF
NA	TRBV6-1	TRBJ1-6	CASSETRGSGNSPLHF
NA	TRBV28	TRBJ1-1	CASSWGQTEAFF
NA	TRBV7-9	TRBJ1-1	CASSSTPLSAFF
NA	TRBV30	TRBJ1-1	CAWSRTVNTEAFF
NA	TRBV4-1	TRBJ1-1	CASSPTGARNTEAFF
NA	TRBV6-5	TRBJ2-5	CASKRGPQETQYF
NA	TRBV6-6	TRBJ2-7	CASSYSRRGSSYEQYF
NA	TRBV6-5	TRBJ1-1	CASSYMGGNTEAFF
once	TRBV7-2	TRBJ2-3	CASSLGLARDTQYF
NA	TRBV6-1	TRBJ2-4	CASSQTGPKNIQYF
NA	TRBV10-3	TRBJ1-1	CAISDSPGGTEAFF
NA	TRBV10-3	TRBJ2-3	CAISEPLSGGGPDTQYF
NA	TRBV27	TRBJ1-3	CASRTTGSGNTIYF
NA	TRBV11-3	TRBJ2-7	CASSLQVPYEQYF
NA	TRBV7-2	TRBJ2-1	CASSRIGYEQFF
NA	TRBV4-1	TRBJ1-6	CASSHPDREGSPLHF
NA	TRBV29-1	TRBJ1-5	CSVNQGGNQPQHF
NA	TRBV6-5	TRBJ1-1	CASSYSTVEAFF
NA	TRBV6-1	TRBJ1-1	CVARLNEGKEAFF
NA	TRBV20-1	TRBJ1-4	CSAGSVGKLFF
NA	TRBV6-1	TRBJ1-6	CASSGQGTYSPLHF
NA	TRBV9	TRBJ2-2	CASSGGPGQTNTGELFF
NA	TRBV6-6	TRBJ1-2	CASTAGQGFFGGYTF
NA	TRBV5-1	TRBJ2-7	CASSEGYGSTYEQYF
NA	TRBV6-5	TRBJ1-5	CASSYRTGFQPQHF
NA	TRBV19	TRBJ2-2	CASSIEWRVAGELFF
NA	TRBV4-1	TRBJ2-7	CASSRGQATYEQYF
NA	TRBV10-3	TRBJ1-4	CAISESGTLGKLFF